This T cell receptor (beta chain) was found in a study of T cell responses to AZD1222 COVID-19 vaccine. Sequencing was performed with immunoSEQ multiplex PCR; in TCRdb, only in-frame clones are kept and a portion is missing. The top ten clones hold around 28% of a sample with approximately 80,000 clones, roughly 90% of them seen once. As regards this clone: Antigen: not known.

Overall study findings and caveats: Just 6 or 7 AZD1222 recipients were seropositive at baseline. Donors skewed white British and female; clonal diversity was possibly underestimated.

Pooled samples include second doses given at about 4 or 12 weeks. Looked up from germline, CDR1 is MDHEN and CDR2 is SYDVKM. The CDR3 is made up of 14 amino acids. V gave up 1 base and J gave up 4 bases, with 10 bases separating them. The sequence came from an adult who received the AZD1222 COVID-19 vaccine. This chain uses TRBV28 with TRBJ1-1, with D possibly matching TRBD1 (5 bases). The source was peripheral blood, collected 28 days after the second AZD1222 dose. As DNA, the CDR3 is TGTGCCAGCAGTTTATCGGGGGGTGGCACTGAAGCTTTCTTT. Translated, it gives CASSLSGGGTEAFF.